This T cell receptor (beta chain) emerged from a study of cytomegalovirus exposure and HLA in healthy donors. Study-wide findings and caveats: The study carried out a later analysis of TCR beta sequences. It associated around 17,000 of them with specific HLA alleles at a false discovery rate of 0.05. It was reported that the classifier diagnosed cytomegalovirus status with high specificity and sensitivity in both the original and validation cohorts. The productive fraction for most TCR beta V segments was about 90% or about 30% in an earlier analysis.

This CDR3 contains 16 residues. With 60 Vbeta and 13 Jbeta primers, the PCR was carried out. TCRdb's copy holds only in-frame clones and misses some; the assay was immunoSEQ multiplex PCR. The sample yields roughly 110,000 clones, over 55% seen once. Points on this clone: The antigen remains unidentified.

This receptor was obtained from a female donor in good health and CMV-seronegative. The chain employs TRBV21-1 and TRBJ2-2; TRBD2 is the table's D call, not checked against the DNA. TRBV21-1 constitutes a pseudogene. Sequences were obtained from PBMCs. The CDR3 region is CATLGWAGVSVGELFF. Written as DNA, the CDR3 is TGTGCCACCCTCGGATGGGCGGGAGTAAGTGTCGGGGAGCTGTTTTTT.